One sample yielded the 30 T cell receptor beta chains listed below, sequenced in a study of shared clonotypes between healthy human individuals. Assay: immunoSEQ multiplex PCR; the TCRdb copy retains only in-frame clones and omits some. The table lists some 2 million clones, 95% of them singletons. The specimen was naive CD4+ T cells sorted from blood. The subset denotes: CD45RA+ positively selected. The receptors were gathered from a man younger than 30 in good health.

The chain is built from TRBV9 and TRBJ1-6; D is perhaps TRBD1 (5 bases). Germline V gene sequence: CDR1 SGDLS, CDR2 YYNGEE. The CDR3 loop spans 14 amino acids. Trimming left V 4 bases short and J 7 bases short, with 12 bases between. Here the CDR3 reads CASSQGLVNSPLHF. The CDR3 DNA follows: TGTGCCAGCAGCCAGGGACTGGTGAATTCACCCCTCCACTTT.

This CDR3 reads CASSRYNGGSNQPQHF. For the CDR3, the DNA is TGTGCCAGCAGCCGATATAACGGGGGTAGCAATCAGCCCCAGCATTTT. The chain combines TRBV5-6 with TRBJ1-5; possibly TRBD1 for D (5 bases). The V end was cut by 4 bases, the J end by 0 bases, with 14 bases between. CDR3 length equals 16 residues. CDR1 is SGHDT and CDR2 is YYEEEE in the germline V gene.

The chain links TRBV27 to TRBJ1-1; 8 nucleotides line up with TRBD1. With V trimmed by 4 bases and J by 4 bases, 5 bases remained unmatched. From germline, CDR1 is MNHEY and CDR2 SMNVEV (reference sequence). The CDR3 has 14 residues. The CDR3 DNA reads TGTGCCAGCAGTTCCCTGACAGGGGTCACTGAAGCTTTCTTT. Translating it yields CASSSLTGVTEAFF.

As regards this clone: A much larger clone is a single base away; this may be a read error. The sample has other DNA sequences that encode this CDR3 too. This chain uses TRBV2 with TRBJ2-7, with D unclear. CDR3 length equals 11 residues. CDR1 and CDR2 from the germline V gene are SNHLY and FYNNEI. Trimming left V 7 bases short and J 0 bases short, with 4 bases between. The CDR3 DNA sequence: TGTGCCAGCACCCCCTCCTACGAGCAGTACTTC. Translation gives CASTPSYEQYF.

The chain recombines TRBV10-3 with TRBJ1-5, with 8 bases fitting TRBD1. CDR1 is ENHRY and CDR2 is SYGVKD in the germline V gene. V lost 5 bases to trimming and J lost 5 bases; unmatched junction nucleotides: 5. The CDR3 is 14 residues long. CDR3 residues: CAISMDRDDQPQHF. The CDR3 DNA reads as TGTGCCATCAGTATGGACAGGGATGATCAGCCCCAGCATTTT.

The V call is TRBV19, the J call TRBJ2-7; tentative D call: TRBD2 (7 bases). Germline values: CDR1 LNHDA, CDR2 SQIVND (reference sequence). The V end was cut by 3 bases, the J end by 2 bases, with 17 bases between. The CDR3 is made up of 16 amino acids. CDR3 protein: CASSMVGGGKPYEQYF. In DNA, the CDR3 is TGTGCCAGTAGTATGGTCGGCGGGGGCAAACCCTACGAGCAGTACTTC.

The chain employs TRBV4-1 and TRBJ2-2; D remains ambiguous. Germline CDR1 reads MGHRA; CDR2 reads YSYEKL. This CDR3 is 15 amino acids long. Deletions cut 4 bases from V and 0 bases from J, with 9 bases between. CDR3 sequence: CASSPVLPNTGELFF. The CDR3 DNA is TGCGCCAGCAGCCCTGTATTGCCGAACACCGGGGAGCTGTTTTTT.

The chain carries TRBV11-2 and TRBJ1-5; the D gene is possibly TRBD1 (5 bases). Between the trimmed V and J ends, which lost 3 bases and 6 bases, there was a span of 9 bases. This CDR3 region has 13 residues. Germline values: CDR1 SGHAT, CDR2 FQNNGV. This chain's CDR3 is CASSLGQSQPQHF. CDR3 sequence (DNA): TGTGCCAGCAGCTTGGGGCAGAGTCAGCCCCAGCATTTT.

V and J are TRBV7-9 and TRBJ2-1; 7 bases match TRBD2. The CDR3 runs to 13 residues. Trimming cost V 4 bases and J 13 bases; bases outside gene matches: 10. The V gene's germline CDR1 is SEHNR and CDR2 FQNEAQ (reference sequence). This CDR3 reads CASSSWEGGSQFF. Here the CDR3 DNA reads TGTGCCAGCAGCTCTTGGGAGGGAGGAAGTCAGTTCTTC.

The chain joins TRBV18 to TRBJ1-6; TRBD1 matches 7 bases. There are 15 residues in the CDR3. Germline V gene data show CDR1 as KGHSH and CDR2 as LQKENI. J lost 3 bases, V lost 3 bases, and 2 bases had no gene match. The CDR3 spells CASSPAGGYNSPLHF. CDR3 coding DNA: TGTGCCAGCTCACCCGCAGGGGGCTATAATTCACCCCTCCACTTT.

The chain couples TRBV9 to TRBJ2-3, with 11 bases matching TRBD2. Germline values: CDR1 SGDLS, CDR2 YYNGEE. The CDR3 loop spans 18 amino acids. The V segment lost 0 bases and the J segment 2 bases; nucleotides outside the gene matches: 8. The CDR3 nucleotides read TGTGCCAGCAGCGTAGGGGCTAGCGGGGGGTCCTACACAGATACGCAGTATTTT. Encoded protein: CASSVGASGGSYTDTQYF.

In DNA, the CDR3 is TGTGCCAGCAGTGGGACTAGCGGGGGTATAAACGAGCAGTACTTC. The encoded protein is CASSGTSGGINEQYF. The chain links TRBV2 to TRBJ2-7, with TRBD2 matching 13 bases. The V and J ends lost 4 bases and 5 bases, in that order; junction bases with no gene match: 5. This CDR3 region has 15 residues. From germline, CDR1 is SNHLY and CDR2 FYNNEI.

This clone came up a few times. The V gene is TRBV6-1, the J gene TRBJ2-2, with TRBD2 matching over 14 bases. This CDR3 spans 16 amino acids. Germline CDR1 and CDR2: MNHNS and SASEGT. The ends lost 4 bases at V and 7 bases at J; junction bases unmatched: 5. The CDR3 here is CASSVGLAGENGELFF. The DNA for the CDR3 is TGTGCCAGCAGTGTGGGACTAGCGGGAGAGAACGGGGAGCTGTTTTTT.

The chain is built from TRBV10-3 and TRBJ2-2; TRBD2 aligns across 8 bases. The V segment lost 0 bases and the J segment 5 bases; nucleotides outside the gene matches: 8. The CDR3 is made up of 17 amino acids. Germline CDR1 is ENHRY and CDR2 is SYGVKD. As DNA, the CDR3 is TGTGCCATCAGTGAGTCGAGTCTGCCGGGAGGGACCGGGGAGCTGTTTTTT. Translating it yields CAISESSLPGGTGELFF.

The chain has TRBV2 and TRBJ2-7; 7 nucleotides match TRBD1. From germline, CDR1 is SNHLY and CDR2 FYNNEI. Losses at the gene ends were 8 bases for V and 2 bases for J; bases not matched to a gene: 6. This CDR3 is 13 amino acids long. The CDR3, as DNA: TGTGCCAGCCGGGACAGCCGCCCCTACGAGCAGTACTTC. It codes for CASRDSRPYEQYF.

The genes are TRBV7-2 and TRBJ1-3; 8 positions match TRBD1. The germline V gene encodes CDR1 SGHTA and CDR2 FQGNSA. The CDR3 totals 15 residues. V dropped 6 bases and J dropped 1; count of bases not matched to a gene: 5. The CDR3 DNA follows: TGTGCCAGCAGTCGGACAGGGAATTCTGGAAACACCATATATTTT. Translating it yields CASSRTGNSGNTIYF.

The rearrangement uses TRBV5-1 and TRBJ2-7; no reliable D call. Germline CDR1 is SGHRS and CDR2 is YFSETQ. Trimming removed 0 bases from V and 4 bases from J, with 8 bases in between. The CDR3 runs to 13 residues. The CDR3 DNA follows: TGCGCCAGCAGCTTGGAGGCTAAGTACGAGCAGTACTTC. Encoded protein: CASSLEAKYEQYF.

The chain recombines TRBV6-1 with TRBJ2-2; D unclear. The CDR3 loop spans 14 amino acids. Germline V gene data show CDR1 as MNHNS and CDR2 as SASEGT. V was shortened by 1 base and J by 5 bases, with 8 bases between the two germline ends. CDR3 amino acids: CASSEGPWTGELFF. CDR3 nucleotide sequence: TGTGCCAGCAGTGAAGGGCCGTGGACCGGGGAGCTGTTTTTT.

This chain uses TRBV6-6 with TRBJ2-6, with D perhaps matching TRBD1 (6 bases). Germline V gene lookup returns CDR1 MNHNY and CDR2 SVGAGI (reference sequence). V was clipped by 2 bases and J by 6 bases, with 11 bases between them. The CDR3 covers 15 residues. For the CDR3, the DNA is TGTGCCAGCAGTTACACCCCAGGGGAGGCCAACGTCCTGACTTTC. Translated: CASSYTPGEANVLTF.

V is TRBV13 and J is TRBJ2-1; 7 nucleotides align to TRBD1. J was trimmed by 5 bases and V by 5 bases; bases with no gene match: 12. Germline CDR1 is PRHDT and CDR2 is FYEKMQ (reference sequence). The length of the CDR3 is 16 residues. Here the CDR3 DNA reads TGTGCCAGCAGCCCGTCCGGGACAGTTTTGCACAATGAGCAGTTCTTC. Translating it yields CASSPSGTVLHNEQFF. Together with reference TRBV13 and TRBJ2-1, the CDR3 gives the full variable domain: AAGVIQSPRHLIKEKRETATLKCYPIPRHDTVYWYQQGPGQDPQFLISFYEKMQSDKGSIPDRFSAQQFSDYHSELNMSSLELGDSALYFCASSPSGTVLHNEQFFGPGTRLTVL.

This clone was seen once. Written as DNA, the CDR3 is TGTGCCAGCAGCTCTTACACCCACTATGGCTACACCTTC. Protein product: CASSSYTHYGYTF. The V call is TRBV7-9, the J call TRBJ1-2; D remains unclear. Trimming shortened V by 4 bases and J by 3 bases, and 9 bases separated the two germline ends. The CDR3 spans 13 residues. The germline V gene has CDR1 SEHNR and CDR2 FQNEAQ (reference sequence). Together with reference TRBV7-9 and TRBJ1-2, the CDR3 gives the full variable domain: DTGVSQNPRHKITKRGQNVTFRCDPISEHNRLYWYRQTLGQGPEFLTYFQNEAQLEKSRLLSDRFSAERPKGSFSTLEIQRTEQGDSAMYLCASSSYTHYGYTFGSGTRLTVV.

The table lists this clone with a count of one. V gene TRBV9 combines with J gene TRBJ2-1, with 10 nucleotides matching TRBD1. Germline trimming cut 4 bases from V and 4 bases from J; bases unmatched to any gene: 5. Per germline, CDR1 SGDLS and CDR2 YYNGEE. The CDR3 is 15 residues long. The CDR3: CASSPKGQGYNEQFF. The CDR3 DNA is TGTGCCAGCAGCCCTAAGGGACAGGGGTACAATGAGCAGTTCTTC.

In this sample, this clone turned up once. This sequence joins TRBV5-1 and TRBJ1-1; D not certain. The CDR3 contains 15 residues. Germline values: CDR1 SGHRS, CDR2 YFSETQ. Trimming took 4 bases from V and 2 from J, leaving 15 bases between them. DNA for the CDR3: TGCGCCAGCAGCGCTTTGGGCGGCGCAAACACTGAAGCTTTCTTT. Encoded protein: CASSALGGANTEAFF.

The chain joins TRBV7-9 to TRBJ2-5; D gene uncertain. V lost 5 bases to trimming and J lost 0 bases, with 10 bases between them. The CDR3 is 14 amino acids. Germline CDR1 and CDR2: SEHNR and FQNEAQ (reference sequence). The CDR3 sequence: CASSIMANQETQYF. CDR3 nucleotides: TGTGCCAGCAGCATAATGGCAAACCAAGAGACCCAGTACTTC.

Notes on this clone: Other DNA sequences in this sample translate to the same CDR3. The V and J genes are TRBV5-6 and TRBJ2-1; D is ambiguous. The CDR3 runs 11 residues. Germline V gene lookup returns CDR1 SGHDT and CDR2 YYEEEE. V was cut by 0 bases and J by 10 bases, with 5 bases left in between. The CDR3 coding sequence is TGTGCCAGCAGCTTGGATAGGGAGCAGTTCTTC. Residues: CASSLDREQFF.

DNA for the CDR3: TGTGCCAGCAGCACTAGCGGGAGTTACACCGGGGAGCTGTTTTTT. Translating gives CASSTSGSYTGELFF. This chain connects TRBV6-5 to TRBJ2-2; 11 positions match TRBD2. Germline V gene sequence: CDR1 MNHEY, CDR2 SVGAGI. This CDR3 has 15 amino acids. V lost 6 bases and J lost 3; bases outside the gene matches: 3.

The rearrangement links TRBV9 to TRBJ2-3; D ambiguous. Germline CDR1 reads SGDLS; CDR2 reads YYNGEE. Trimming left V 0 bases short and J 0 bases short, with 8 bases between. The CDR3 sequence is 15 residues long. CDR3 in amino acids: CASSVGQLSTDTQYF. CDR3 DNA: TGTGCCAGCAGCGTAGGGCAGCTTAGCACAGATACGCAGTATTTT.

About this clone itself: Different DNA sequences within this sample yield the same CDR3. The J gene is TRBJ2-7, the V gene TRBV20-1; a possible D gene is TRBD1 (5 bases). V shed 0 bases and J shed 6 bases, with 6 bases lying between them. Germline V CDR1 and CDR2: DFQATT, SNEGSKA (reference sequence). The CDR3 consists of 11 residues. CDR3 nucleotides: TGCAGTGCTAGAGACAGGGCCGAGCAGTACTTC. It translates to CSARDRAEQYF.

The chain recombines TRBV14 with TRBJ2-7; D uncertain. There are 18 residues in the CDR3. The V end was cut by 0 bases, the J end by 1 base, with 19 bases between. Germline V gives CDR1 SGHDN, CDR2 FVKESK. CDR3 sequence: CASSQEGLDLLGSYEQYF. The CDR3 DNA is TGTGCCAGCAGCCAAGAAGGTTTGGACCTCTTGGGGTCCTACGAGCAGTACTTC.

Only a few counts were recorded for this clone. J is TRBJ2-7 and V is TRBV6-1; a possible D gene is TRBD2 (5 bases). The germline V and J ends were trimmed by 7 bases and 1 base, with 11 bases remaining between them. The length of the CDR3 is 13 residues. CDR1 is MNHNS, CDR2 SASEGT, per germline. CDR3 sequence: CASTRGPSYEQYF. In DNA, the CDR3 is TGTGCCAGCACTCGCGGGCCTTCCTACGAGCAGTACTTC.